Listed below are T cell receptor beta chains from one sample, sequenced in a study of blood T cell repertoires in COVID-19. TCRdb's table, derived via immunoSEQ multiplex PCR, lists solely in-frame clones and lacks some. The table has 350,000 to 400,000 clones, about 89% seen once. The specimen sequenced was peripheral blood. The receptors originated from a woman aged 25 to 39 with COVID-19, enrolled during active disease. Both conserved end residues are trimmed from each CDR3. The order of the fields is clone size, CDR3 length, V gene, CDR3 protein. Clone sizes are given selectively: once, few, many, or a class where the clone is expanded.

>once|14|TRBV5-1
ASSGTGTFGANVLT
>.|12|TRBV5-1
ASSLGGQNQPQH
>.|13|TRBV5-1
ASSTTPNPNYGYT
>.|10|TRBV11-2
ASSLGLYEQY
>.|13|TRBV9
ASSPPGGMNTEAF
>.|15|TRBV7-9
ASSLPGRGRKRDEQF
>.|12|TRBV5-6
ASSLGQAYNEQF
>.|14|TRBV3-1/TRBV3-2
ASRPKTSGGASEQF
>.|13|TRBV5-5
ASSFDRGMGQPQH
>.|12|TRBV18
ASEPSGGAETQY
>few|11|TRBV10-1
ASSVTSADTQY
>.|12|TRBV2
ASLLAGESWEQY
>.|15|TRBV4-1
ASSLGQGASNTGELF
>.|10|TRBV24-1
ATSDFADTQY
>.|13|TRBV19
ASSIGPRGHQPQH
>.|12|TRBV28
ASSLGPNTGELF
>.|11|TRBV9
ASSGTNTGELF
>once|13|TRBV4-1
ASSEGLAGAYEQY
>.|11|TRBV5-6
ASSSDSRYGYT
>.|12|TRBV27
ASSLSRTTKPLH
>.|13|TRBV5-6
ASSFRDRPYNEQF
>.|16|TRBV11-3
ASNNEREASSGANVLT
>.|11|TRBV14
ASSQTGHSPLH
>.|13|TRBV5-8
ASSLDPPGFYGYT
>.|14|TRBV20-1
SASPTSGVSSYEQY
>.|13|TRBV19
ASSAGTGGNYGYT
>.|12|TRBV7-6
ASSLAAQGEEAF
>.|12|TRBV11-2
ASSWTGPGNTIY
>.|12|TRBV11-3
ASSPQTSSLEQF
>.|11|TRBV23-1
ASKGLADNEQF
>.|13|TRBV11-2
ASSLGQTPLYEQY
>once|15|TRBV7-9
ASSLARGLINTGELF
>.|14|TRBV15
ATSSFRDTYTDTQY
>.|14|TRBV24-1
ATSDLWGRSTGELF
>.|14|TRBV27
ASSPLAGSNNSPLH
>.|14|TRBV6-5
ASSWDREALGGGYT
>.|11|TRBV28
ASSFQGSYEQY
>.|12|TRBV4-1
ASSHPGQRYEQY
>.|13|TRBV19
ASRVGADSNQPQH
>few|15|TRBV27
ASSYDPGTGWKGELF
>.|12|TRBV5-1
ASSPEAANEKLF
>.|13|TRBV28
ASSLAPFLQDGYT
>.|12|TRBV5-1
ASSSLGADTEAF
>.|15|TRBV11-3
ASSPLFGDRVNYGYT
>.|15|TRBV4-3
ASSQDLRRNRGNEQY
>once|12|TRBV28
ASSFPRGGTEAF
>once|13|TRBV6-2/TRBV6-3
ASSSTSEGQETQY
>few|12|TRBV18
ASSPRTGVNEQF
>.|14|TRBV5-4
ASSLGLVDSYNEQF
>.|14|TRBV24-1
ATSDVAVPKTGELF